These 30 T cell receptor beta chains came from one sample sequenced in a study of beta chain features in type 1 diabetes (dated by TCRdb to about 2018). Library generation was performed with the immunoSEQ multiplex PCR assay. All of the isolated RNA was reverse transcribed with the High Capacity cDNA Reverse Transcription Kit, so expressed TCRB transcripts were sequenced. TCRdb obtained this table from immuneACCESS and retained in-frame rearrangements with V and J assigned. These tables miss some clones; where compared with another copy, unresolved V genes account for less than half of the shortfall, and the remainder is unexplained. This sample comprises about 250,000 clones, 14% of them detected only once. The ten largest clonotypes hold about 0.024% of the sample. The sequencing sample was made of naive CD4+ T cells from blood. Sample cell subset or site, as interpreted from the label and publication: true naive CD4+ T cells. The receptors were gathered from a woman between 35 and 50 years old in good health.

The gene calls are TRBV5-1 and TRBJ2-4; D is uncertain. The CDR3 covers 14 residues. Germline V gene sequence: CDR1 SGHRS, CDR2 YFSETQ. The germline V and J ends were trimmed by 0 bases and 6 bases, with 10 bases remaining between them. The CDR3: CASSLDSSGNIQYF. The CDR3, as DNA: TGCGCCAGCAGCTTGGATTCCAGTGGAAACATTCAGTACTTC.

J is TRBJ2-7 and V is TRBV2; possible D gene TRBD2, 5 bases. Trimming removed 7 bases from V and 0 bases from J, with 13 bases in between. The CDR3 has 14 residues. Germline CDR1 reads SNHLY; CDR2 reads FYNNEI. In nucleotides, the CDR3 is TGTGCCAGCATAGAACAGCGGAGCTCCTACGAGCAGTACTTC. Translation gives CASIEQRSSYEQYF.

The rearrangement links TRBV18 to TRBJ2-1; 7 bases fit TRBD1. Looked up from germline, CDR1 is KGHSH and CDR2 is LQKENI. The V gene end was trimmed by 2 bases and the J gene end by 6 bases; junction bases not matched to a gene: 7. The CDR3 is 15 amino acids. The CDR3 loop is CASSPDRVVSNEQFF. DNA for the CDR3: TGTGCCAGCTCACCAGACAGGGTGGTCTCCAATGAGCAGTTCTTC.

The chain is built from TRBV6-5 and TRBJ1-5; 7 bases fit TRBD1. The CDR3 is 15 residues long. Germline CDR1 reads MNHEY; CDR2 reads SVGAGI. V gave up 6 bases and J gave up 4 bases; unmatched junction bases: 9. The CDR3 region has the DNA TGTGCCAGCAGAAAGGGAGCGACAGGGAATCAGCCCCAGCATTTT. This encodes CASRKGATGNQPQHF.

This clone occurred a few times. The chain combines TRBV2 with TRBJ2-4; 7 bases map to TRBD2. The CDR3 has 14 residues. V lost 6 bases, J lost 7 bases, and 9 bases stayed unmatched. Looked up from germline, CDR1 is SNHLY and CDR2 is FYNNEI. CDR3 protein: CASSPQGGSNIQYF. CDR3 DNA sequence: TGTGCCAGCAGCCCACAAGGCGGGAGCAACATTCAGTACTTC.

The CDR3 DNA follows: TGTGCCAGCAGCGTTAACACCATTTCCTACAATGAGCAGTTCTTC. This gives the protein CASSVNTISYNEQFF. The J gene is TRBJ2-1, the V gene TRBV9; D is unresolved. V was cut by 2 bases and J by 1 base, with 10 bases left in between. The CDR3 extends over 15 amino acids. CDR1 SGDLS and CDR2 YYNGEE come from the germline V gene.

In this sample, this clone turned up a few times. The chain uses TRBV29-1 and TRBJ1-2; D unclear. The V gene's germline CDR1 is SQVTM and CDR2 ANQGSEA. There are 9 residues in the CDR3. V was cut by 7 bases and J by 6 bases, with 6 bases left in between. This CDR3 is CSASDGYTF. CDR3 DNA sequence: TGCAGCGCCTCCGATGGCTACACCTTC.

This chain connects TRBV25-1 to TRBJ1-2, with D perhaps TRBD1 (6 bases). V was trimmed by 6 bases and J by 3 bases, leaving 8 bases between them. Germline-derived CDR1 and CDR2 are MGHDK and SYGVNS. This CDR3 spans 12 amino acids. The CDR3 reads CASSGQHYGYTF. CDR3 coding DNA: TGTGCCAGCAGCGGACAGCACTATGGCTACACCTTC.

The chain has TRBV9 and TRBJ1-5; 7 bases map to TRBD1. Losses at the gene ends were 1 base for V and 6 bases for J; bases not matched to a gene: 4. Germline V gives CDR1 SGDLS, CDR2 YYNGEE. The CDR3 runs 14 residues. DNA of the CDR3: TGTGCCAGCAGCGTATTGACAGGGCGTCAGCCCCAGCATTTT. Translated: CASSVLTGRQPQHF.

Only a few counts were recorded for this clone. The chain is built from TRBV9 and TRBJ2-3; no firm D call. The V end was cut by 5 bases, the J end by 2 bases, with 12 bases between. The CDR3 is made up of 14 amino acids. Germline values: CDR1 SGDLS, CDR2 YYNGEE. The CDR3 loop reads CASSRAATTDTQYF. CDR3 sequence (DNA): TGTGCCAGCAGTCGAGCTGCAACCACAGATACGCAGTATTTT.

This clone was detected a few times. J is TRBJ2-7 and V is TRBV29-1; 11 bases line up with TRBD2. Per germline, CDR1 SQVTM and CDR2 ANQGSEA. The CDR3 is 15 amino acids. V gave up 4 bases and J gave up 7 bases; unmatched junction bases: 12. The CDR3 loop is CSVGIGTSGSMEQYF. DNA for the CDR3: TGCAGCGTTGGGATAGGGACTAGCGGCTCCATGGAGCAGTACTTC.

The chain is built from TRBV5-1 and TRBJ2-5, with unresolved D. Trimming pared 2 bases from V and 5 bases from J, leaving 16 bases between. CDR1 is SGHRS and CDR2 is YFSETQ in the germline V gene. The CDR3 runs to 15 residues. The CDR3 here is CASSLRAPGRETQYF. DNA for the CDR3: TGCGCCAGCAGCTTACGAGCCCCCGGTCGGGAGACCCAGTACTTC.

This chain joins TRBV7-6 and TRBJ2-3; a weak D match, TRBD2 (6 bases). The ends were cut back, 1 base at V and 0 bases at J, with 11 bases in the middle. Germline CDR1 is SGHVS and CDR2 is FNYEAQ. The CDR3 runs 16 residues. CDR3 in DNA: TGTGCCAGCAGCTTAGGTTTAGCGGCTAGCACAGATACGCAGTATTTT. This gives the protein CASSLGLAASTDTQYF.

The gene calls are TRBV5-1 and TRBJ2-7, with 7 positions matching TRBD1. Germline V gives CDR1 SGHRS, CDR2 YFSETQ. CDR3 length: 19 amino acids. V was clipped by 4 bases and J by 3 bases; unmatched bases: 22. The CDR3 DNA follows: TGCGCCAGCAGCCCGCGTCAGGGGGAATTGACTACCCCCCTCTACGAGCAGTACTTC. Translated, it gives CASSPRQGELTTPLYEQYF.

CDR3 residues: CASSQGAPGTGAYEQYF. DNA for the CDR3: TGCGCCAGCAGCCAAGGGGCCCCCGGGACAGGGGCCTACGAGCAGTACTTC. The genes are TRBV4-3 and TRBJ2-7; TRBD1 matches 10 bases. There are 17 residues in the CDR3. The V gene end was trimmed by 1 base and the J gene end by 2 bases; junction bases not matched to a gene: 8. Per the germline V gene, CDR1 is LGHNA and CDR2 is YSLEER.

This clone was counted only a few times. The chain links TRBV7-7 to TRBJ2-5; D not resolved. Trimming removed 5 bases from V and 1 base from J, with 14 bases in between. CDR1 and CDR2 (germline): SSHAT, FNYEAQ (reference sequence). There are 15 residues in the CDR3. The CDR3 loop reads CASSPMTYPQETQYF. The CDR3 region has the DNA TGTGCCAGCAGCCCCATGACTTACCCCCAAGAGACCCAGTACTTC.

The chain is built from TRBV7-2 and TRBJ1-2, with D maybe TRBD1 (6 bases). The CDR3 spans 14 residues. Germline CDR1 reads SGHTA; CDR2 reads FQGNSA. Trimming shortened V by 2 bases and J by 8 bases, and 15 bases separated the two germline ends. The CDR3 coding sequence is TGTGCCAGCAGCTTACAACAGGGTTCGGGCGGCTACACCTTC. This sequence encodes CASSLQQGSGGYTF.

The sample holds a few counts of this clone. DNA for the CDR3: TGTGCTAGTGGTTTGGTACTGGTCGGGGAGCTGTTTTTT. It is translated as CASGLVLVGELFF. This chain links TRBV12-5 with TRBJ2-2, with no clear D. Trimming left V 0 bases short and J 7 bases short, with 6 bases between. Germline assignment: CDR1 LGHNT and CDR2 FRNRAP. The CDR3 runs 13 residues.

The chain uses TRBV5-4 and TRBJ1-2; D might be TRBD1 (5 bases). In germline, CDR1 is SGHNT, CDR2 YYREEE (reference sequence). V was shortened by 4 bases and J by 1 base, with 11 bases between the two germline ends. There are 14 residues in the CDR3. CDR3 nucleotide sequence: TGTGCCAGCAGCGAGAGGAGGGGTAACTATGGCTACACCTTC. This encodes CASSERRGNYGYTF.

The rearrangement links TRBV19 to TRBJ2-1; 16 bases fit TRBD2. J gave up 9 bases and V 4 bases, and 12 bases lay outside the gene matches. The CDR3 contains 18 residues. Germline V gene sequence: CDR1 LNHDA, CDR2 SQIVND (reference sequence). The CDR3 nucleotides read TGTGCCAGTAGTAGGGGACTAGCGGGGGGGCGTAGTTCAGTTGAGCAGTTCTTC. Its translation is CASSRGLAGGRSSVEQFF.

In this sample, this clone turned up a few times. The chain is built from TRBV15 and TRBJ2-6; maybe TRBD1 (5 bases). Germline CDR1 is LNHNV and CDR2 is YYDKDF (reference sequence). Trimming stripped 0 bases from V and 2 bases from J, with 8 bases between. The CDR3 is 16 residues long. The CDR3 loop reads CATSRDIGAGANVLTF. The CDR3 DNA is TGTGCCACCAGCAGAGACATAGGGGCTGGGGCCAACGTCCTGACTTTC.

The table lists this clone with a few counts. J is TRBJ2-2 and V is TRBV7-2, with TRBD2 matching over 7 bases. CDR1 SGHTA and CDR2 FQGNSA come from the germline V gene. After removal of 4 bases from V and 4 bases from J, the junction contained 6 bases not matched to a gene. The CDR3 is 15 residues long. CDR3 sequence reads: CASSSRRGVTGELFF. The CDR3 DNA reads TGTGCCAGCAGCTCGAGACGGGGGGTCACCGGGGAGCTGTTTTTT.

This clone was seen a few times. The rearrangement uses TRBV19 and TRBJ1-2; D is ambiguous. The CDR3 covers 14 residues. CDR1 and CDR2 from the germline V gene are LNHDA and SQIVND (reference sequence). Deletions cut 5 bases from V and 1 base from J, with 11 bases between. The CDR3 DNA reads TGTGCCAGTAGTGCGGGCCCGCATAACTATGGCTACACCTTC. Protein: CASSAGPHNYGYTF.

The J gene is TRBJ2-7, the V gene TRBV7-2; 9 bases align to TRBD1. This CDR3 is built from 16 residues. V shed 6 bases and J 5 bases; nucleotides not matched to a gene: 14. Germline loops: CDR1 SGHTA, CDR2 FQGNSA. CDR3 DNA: TGTGCCAGCAGACGATTACCGGGACAGGGAAAGGACGAGCAGTACTTC. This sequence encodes CASRRLPGQGKDEQYF. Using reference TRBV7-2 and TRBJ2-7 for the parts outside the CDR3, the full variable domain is GAGVSQSPSNKVTEKGKDVELRCDPISGHTALYWYRQSLGQGLEFLIYFQGNSAPDKSGLPSDRFSAERTGGSVSTLTIQRTQQEDSAVYLCASRRLPGQGKDEQYFGPGTRLTVT.

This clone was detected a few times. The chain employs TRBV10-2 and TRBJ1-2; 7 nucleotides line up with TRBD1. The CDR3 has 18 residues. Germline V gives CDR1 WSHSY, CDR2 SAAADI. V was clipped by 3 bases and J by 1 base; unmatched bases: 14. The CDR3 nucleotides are TGCGCCAGCAGTGATGGCCGGGCAGGGGGATCCAGTAACTATGGCTACACCTTC. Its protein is CASSDGRAGGSSNYGYTF.

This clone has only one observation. The CDR3 loop reads CSVTEGPRTGELFF. As DNA, the CDR3 is TGCAGCGTCACCGAGGGTCCTCGGACCGGGGAGCTGTTTTTT. V usage is TRBV29-1 and J usage is TRBJ2-2; D possibly corresponds to TRBD2 (5 bases). This CDR3 contains 14 residues. Germline V gene sequence: CDR1 SQVTM, CDR2 ANQGSEA. Trimming cost V 6 bases and J 5 bases, with 16 bases left between them.

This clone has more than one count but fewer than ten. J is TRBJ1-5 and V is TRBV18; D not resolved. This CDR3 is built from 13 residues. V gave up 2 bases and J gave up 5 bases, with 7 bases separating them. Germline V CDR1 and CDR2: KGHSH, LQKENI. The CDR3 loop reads CASSPSSDQPQHF. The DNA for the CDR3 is TGTGCCAGCTCACCATCTTCCGATCAGCCCCAGCATTTT.

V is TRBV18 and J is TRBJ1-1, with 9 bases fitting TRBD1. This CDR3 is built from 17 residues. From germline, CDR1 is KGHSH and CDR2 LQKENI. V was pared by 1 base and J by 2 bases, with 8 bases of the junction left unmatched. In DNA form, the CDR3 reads TGTGCCAGCTCACCACTTTGGACAGGGGAGGGCAACACTGAAGCTTTCTTT. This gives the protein CASSPLWTGEGNTEAFF.

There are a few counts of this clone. The CDR3 sequence is CASSLEARGGTDTQYF. DNA of the CDR3: TGCGCCAGCAGCTTGGAAGCTAGAGGAGGCACAGATACGCAGTATTTT. The chain carries TRBV5-1 and TRBJ2-3; the D is unclear. Deletions cut 0 bases from V and 1 base from J, with 12 bases between. The germline gives CDR1 SGHRS, CDR2 YFSETQ. The CDR3 runs 16 residues.

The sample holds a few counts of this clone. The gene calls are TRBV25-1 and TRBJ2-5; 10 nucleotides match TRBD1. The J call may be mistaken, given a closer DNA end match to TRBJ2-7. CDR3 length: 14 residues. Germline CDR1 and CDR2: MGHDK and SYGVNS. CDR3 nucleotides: TGTGCCAGCAGGGGGACAGGGGAGCAGAACGAGCAGTACTTC. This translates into CASRGTGEQNEQYF.